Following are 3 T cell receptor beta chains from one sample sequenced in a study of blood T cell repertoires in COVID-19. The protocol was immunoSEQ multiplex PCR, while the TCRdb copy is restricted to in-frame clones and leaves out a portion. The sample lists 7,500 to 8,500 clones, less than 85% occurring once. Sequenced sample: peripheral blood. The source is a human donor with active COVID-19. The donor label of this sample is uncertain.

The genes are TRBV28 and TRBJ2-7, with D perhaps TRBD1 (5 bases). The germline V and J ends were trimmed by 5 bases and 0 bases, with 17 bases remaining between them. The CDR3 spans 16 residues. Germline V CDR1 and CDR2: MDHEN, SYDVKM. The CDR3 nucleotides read TGTGCCAGCAGTCCGGCTGGGGCAGGGTTCTCCTACGAGCAGTACTTC. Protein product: CASSPAGAGFSYEQYF.

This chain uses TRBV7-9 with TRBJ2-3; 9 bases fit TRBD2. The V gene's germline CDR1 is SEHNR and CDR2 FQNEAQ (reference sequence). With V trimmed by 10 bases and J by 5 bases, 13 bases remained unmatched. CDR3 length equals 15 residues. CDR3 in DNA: TGTGCCACCAAAGTAGCGGGAGTGGGTGAAGATACGCAGTATTTT. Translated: CATKVAGVGEDTQYF. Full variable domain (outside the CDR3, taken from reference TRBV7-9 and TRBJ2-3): DTGVSQNPRHKITKRGQNVTFRCDPISEHNRLYWYRQTLGQGPEFLTYFQNEAQLEKSRLLSDRFSAERPKGSFSTLEIQRTEQGDSAMYLCATKVAGVGEDTQYFGPGTRLTVL.

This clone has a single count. This CDR3 is CASSTTRMGSSYNEQFF. In DNA, the CDR3 is TGTGCCAGCAGCACGACTAGGATGGGTAGCTCCTACAATGAGCAGTTCTTC. This chain links TRBV11-2 with TRBJ2-1; the D gene is possibly TRBD2 (6 bases). The CDR3 runs to 17 residues. CDR1 is SGHAT, CDR2 FQNNGV, per germline. The V and J ends lost 5 bases and 0 bases respectively, with 17 bases between them.